What follows is one T cell receptor (beta chain) and its context. Original methodology: The authors estimated nucleated cell counts from reference gene primer amplification. Using immunoSEQ multiplex PCR, the repertoire was profiled, and TCRdb retains in-frame clones only, with some absent. V and J calls and clone size come straight from that table; D and trimming were deduced from the DNA. Of roughly 83,000 clones detected, more than 75% appear once; the ten largest clones hold about 8.5%. The CDR3 contains 13 residues. The entry originates in a study of blood T cell repertoires in COVID-19. Study summary: Samples of COVID-19 (acute and convalescent) were obtained from the United States, Italy and Spain. Sample material is recorded as cDNA or gDNA derived from T cells, B-cell-depleted T cells, or PBMCs.

This chain uses TRBV21-1 with TRBJ1-1. TRBV21-1 is a recognized pseudogene. The source of this sequence is a man between 50 and 59 years old with active COVID-19. Sequencing input: peripheral blood. CDR3 sequence: CASSRKGREGAFF. CDR3 sequence (DNA): TGTGCCAGCTCCCGAAAGGGGAGGGAAGGAGCTTTCTTT.